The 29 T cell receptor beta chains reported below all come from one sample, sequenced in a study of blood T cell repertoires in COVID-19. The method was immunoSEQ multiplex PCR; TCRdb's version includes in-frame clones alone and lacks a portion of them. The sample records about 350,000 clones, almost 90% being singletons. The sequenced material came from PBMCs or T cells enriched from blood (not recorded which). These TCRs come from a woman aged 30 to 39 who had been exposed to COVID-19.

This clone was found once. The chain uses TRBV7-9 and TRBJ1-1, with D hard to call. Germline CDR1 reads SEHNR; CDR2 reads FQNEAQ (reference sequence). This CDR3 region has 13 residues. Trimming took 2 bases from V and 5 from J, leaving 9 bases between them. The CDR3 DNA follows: TGTGCCAGCAGCTTACGGTTAGAGACTGAAGCTTTCTTT. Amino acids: CASSLRLETEAFF.

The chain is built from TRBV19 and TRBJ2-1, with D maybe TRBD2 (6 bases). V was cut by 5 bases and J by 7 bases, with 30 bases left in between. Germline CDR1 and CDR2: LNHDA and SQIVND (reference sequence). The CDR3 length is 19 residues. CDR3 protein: CASSSRLGLSPPRVNEQFF. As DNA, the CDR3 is TGTGCCAGTAGTTCCCGACTAGGCCTCTCCCCGCCAAGAGTAAATGAGCAGTTCTTC. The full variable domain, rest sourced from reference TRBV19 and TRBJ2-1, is DGGITQSPKYLFRKEGQNVTLSCEQNLNHDAMYWYRQDPGQGLRLIYYSQIVNDFQKGDIAEGYSVSREKKESFPLTVTSAQKNPTAFYLCASSSRLGLSPPRVNEQFFGPGTRLTVL.

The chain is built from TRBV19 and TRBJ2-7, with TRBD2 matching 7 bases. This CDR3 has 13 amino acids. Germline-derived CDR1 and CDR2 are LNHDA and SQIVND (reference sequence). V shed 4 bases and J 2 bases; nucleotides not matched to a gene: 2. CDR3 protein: CASSSGSAYEQYF. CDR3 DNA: TGTGCCAGTAGTAGCGGGAGCGCCTACGAGCAGTACTTC.

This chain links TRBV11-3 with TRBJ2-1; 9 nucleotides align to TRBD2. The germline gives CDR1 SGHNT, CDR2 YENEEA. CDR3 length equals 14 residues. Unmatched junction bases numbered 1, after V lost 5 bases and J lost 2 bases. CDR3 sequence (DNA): TGTGCCAGCAGCATAGCGGGAGCCTACAATGAGCAGTTCTTC. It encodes CASSIAGAYNEQFF.

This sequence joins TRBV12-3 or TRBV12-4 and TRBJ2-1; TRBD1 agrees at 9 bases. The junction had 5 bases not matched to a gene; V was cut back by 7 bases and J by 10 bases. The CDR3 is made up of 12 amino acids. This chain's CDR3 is CASTADRGEQFF. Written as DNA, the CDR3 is TGTGCCAGCACCGCTGACAGGGGGGAGCAGTTCTTC.

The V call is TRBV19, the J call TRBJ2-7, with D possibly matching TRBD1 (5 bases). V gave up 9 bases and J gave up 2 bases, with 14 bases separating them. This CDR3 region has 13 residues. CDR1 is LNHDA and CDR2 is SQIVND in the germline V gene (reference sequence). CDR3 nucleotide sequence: TGTGCCAGCAGTCTCGACAGCACCTACGAGCAGTACTTC. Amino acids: CASSLDSTYEQYF.

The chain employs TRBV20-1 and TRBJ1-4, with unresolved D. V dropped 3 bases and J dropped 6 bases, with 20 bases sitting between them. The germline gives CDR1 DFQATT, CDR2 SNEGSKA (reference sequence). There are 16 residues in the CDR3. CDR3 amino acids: CSASSFRTPDDEKLFF. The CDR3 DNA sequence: TGCAGTGCTAGTTCCTTCAGGACTCCGGACGATGAAAAACTGTTTTTT.

This CDR3 is CASSLVSLAPNNEQFF. The CDR3 DNA reads as TGTGCCAGCAGCTTAGTAAGCCTAGCCCCAAACAATGAGCAGTTCTTC. The chain is built from TRBV7-9 and TRBJ2-1; weak D call: TRBD2 (5 bases). With 1 base removed from V and 5 bases from J, the gap between germline ends came to 15 bases. The CDR3 consists of 16 residues. CDR1 and CDR2 from the germline V gene are SEHNR and FQNEAQ (reference sequence).

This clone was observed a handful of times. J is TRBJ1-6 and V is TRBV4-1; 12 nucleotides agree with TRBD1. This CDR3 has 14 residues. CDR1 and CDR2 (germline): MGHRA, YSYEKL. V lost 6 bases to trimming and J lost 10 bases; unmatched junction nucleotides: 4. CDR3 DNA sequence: TGCGCCAGCAGTGCCGGGACAGGGGGCTCACCCCTCCACTTT. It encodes CASSAGTGGSPLHF.

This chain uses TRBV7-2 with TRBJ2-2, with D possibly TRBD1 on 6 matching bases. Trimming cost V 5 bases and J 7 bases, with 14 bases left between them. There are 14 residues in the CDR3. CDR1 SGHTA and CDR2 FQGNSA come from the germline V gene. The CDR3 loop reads CASSPHREGGELFF. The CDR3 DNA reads TGTGCCAGCAGCCCCCACAGGGAAGGCGGGGAGCTGTTTTTT. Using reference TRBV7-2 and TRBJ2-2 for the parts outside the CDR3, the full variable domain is GAGVSQSPSNKVTEKGKDVELRCDPISGHTALYWYRQSLGQGLEFLIYFQGNSAPDKSGLPSDRFSAERTGGSVSTLTIQRTQQEDSAVYLCASSPHREGGELFFGEGSRLTVL.

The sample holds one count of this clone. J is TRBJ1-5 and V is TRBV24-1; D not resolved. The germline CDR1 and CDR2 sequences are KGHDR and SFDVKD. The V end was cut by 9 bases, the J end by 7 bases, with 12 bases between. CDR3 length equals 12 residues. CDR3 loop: CATGEGEQPQHF. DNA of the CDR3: TGTGCCACCGGGGAGGGCGAACAGCCCCAGCATTTT.

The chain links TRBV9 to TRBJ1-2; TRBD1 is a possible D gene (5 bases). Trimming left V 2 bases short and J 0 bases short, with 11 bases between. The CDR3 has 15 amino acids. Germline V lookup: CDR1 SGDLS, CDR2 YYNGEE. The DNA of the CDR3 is TGTGCCAGCAGCGTGACAGAATCCACTAACTATGGCTACACCTTC. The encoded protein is CASSVTESTNYGYTF.

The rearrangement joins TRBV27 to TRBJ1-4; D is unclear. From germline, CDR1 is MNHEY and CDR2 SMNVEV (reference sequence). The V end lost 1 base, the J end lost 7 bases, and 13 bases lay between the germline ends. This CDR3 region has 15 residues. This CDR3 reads CASSLFPRQAEKLFF. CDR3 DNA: TGTGCCAGCAGTTTATTCCCACGCCAAGCTGAAAAACTGTTTTTT. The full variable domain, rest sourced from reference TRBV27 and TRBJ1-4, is EAQVTQNPRYLITVTGKKLTVTCSQNMNHEYMSWYRQDPGLGLRQIYYSMNVEVTDKGDVPEGYKVSRKEKRNFPLILESPSPNQTSLYFCASSLFPRQAEKLFFGSGTQLSVL.

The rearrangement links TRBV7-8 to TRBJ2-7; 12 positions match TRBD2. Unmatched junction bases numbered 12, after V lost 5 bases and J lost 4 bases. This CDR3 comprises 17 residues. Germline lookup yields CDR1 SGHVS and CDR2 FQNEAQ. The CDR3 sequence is CASSQRRLAGVGYEQYF. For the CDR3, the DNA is TGTGCCAGCAGCCAGAGAAGACTAGCGGGAGTAGGGTACGAGCAGTACTTC.

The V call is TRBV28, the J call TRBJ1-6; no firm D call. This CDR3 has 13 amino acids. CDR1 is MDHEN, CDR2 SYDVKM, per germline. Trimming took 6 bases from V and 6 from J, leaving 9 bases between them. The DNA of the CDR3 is TGTGCCAGCAGCCGGGAACCTAATTCACCCCTCCACTTT. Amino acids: CASSREPNSPLHF.

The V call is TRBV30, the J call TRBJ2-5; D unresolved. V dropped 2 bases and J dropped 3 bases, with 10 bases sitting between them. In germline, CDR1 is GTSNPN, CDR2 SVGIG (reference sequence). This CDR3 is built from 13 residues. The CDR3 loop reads CAWSFHSEETQYF. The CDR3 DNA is TGTGCCTGGAGTTTTCACTCGGAAGAGACCCAGTACTTC. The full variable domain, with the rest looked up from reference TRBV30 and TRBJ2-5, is SQTIHQWPATLVQPVGSPLSLECTVEGTSNPNLYWYRQAAGRGLQLLFYSVGIGQISSEVPQNLSASRPQDRQFILSSKKLLLSDSGFYLCAWSFHSEETQYFGPGTRLLVL.

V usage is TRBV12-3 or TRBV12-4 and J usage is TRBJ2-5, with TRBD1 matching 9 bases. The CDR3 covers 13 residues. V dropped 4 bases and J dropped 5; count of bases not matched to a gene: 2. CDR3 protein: CASSYRGRETQYF. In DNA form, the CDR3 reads TGTGCCAGCAGTTACAGGGGGCGCGAGACCCAGTACTTC.

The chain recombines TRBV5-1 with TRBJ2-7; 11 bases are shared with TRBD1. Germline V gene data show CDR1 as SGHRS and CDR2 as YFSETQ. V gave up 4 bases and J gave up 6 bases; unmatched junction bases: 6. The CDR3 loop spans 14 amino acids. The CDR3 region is CASSQRTGGAEQYF. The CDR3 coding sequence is TGCGCCAGCAGCCAACGGACAGGGGGCGCCGAGCAGTACTTC.

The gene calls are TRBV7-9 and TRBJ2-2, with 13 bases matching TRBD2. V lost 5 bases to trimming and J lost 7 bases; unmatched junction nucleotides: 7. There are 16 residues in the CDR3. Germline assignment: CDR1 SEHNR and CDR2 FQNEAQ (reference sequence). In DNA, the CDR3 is TGTGCCAGCAGCCCCGGACTAGCGGGAGTAATCGGGGAGCTGTTTTTT. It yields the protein CASSPGLAGVIGELFF.

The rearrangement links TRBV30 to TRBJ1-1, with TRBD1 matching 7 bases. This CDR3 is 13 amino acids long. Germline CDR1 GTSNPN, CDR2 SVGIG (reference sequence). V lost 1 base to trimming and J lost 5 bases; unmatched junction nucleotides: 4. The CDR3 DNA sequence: TGTGCCTGGAGTGCGACAGGGCTGACTGAAGCTTTCTTT. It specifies CAWSATGLTEAFF.

CDR3 region: CASSLTMGQNAMNTEAFF. DNA of the CDR3: TGTGCCAGCAGCTTAACGATGGGGCAGAACGCGATGAACACTGAAGCTTTCTTT. The gene calls are TRBV7-8 and TRBJ1-1; a possible D gene is TRBD1 (5 bases). The CDR3 covers 18 residues. The germline CDR1 and CDR2 sequences are SGHVS and FQNEAQ. V lost 2 bases to trimming and J lost 0 bases, with 19 bases between them.

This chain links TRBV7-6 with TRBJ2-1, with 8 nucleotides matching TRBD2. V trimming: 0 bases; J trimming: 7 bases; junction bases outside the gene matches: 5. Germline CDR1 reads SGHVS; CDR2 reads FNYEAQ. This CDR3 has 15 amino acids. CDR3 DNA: TGTGCCAGCAGCTTAGCGCGGGGGGCCTGGAATGAGCAGTTCTTC. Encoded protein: CASSLARGAWNEQFF.

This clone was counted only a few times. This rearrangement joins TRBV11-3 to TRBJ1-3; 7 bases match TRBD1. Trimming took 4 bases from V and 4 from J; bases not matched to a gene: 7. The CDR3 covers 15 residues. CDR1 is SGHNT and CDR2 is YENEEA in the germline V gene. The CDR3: CASSSIGGHGNTIYF. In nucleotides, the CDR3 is TGTGCCAGCAGCTCTATAGGGGGCCACGGAAACACCATATATTTT.

The CDR3 bases are TGTGCCAGCTCACCATTGACTTATTCATCAGAGACCCAGTACTTC. Residues: CASSPLTYSSETQYF. This rearrangement joins TRBV18 to TRBJ2-5; no definite D call. The V end was cut by 2 bases, the J end by 4 bases, with 14 bases between. This CDR3 has 15 amino acids. Germline lookup yields CDR1 KGHSH and CDR2 LQKENI.

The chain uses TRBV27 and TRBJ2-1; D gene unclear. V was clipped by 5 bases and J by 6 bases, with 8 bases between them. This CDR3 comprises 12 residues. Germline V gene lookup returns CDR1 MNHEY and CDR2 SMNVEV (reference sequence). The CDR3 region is CASSPIPNEQFF. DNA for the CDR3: TGTGCCAGCAGTCCCATCCCCAATGAGCAGTTCTTC.

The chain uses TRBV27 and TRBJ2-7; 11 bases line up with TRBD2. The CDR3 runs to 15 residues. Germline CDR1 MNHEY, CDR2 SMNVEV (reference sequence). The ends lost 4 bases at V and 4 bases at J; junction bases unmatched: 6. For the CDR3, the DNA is TGTGCCAGCAGTTCGTTAGCGGGAGGGAGGTACGAGCAGTACTTC. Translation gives CASSSLAGGRYEQYF.

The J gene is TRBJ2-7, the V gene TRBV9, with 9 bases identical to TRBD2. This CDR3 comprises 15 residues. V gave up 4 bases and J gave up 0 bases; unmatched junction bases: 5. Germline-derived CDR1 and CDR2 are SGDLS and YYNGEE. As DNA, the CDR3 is TGTGCCAGCAGCCCCAGGACTAGCGTCTCCTACGAGCAGTACTTC. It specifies CASSPRTSVSYEQYF.

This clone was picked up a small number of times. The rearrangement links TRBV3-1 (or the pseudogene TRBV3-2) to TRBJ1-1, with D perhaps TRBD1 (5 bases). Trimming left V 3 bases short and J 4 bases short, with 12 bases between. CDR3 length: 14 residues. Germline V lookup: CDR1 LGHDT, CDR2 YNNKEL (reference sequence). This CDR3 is CASSHRGGATEAFF. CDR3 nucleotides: TGTGCCAGCAGCCATCGCGGCGGGGCCACTGAAGCTTTCTTT.

CDR3 sequence reads: CATPGSGSGSYNEQFF. CDR3 bases: TGTGCCACCCCGGGTAGCGGGAGCGGCTCCTACAATGAGCAGTTCTTC. The rearrangement links TRBV7-8 to TRBJ2-1; 9 bases are shared with TRBD2. This CDR3 has 16 residues. Germline V CDR1 and CDR2: SGHVS, FQNEAQ. After removal of 10 bases from V and 0 bases from J, the junction contained 10 bases not matched to a gene.